This TCR beta chain was obtained from a study of blood T cell repertoires in COVID-19. Whole-study context: Sources were T cells, B-cell-depleted T cells, or PBMCs; the material itself was cDNA or gDNA.

Germline CDR1 reads MNHEY; CDR2 reads SMNVEV (reference sequence). This CDR3 comprises 15 residues. V was pared by 10 bases and J by 1 base, with 20 bases between. Sequencing was performed with immunoSEQ multiplex PCR; in TCRdb, only in-frame clones are kept and a portion is missing. The sample lists tens of thousands of clones; around 85% were seen once. The receptor was isolated from a man aged 55 to 70 with acute or convalescent COVID-19. Sample: peripheral blood. This chain joins TRBV27 and TRBJ2-7; tentatively, D is TRBD2 (6 bases). The CDR3 DNA is TGTGCCACCTCCCCCTATACGGAGGGTTCCTACGAGCAGTACTTC. This sequence encodes CATSPYTEGSYEQYF.